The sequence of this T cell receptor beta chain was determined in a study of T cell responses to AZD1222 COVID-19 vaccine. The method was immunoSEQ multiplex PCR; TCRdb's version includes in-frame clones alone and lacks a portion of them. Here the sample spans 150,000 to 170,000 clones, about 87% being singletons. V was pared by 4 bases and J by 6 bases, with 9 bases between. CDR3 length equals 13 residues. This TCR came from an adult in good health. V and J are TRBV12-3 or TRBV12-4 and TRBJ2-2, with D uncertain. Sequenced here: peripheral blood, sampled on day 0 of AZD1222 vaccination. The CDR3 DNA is TGTGCCAGCAGTTCGCAGGATCCCGGGGAGCTGTTTTTT. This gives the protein CASSSQDPGELFF.